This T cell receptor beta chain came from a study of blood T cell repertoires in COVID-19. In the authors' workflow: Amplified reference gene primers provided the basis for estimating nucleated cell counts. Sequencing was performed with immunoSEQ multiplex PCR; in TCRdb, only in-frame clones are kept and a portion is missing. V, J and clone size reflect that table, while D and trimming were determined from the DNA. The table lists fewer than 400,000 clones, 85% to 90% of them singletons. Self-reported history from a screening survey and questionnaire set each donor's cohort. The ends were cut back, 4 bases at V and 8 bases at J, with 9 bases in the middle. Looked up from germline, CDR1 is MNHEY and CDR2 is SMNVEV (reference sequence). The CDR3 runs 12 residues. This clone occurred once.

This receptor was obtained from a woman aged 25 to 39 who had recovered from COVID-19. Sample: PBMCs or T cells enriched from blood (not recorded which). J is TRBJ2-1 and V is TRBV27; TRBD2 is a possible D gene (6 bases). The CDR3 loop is CASSWRGHEQFF. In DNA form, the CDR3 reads TGTGCCAGCAGTTGGCGGGGACATGAGCAGTTCTTC.